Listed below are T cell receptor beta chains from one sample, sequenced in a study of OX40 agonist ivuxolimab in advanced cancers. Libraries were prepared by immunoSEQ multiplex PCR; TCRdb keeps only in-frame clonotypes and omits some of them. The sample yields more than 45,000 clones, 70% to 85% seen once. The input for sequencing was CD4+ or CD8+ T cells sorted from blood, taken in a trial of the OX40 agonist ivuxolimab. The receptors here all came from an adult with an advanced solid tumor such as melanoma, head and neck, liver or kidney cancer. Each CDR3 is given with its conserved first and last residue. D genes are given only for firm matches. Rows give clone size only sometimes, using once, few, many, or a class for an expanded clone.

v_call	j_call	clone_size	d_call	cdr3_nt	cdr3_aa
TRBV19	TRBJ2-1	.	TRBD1	TGTGCCACCCGCTGGGGGACAGGGGGGTACAATGAGCAGTTCTTC	CATRWGTGGYNEQFF
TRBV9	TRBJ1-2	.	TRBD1	TGTGCCAGCAGCCCCCAGACAGGGGTGAGGTATGGCTACACCTTC	CASSPQTGVRYGYTF
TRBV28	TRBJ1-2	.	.	TGTGCCAGCAGTTCCCTCAGGGGCCGAAACTATGGCTACACCTTC	CASSSLRGRNYGYTF
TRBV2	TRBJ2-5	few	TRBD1	TGTGCCAGCAGTGAACACAGGGGGAAGGAGACCCAGTACTTC	CASSEHRGKETQYF
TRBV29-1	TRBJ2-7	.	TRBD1	TGCAGCGCCGAAACCCGACAGGGGGCGTACGAGCAGTACTTC	CSAETRQGAYEQYF
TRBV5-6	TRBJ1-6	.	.	TGTGCCAGCAGCTTAGGACTGATTAATTCACCCCTCCACTTT	CASSLGLINSPLHF
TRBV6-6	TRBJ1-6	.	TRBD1	TGTGCCACGTTCAGGGGGCTTGATTCACCCCTCCACTTT	CATFRGLDSPLHF
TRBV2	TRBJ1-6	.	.	TGTGCCAGCCGCCCGGGGCGCAATTCACCCCTCCACTTT	CASRPGRNSPLHF
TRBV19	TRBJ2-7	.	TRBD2	TGTGCCAGTAGTATGGGGGGGACGGCCGACTACGAGCAGTACTTC	CASSMGGTADYEQYF
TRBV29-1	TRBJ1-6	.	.	TGCAGCGTTGGGGAGAATAATTCACCCCTCCACTTT	CSVGENNSPLHF
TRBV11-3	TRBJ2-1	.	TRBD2	TGTGCCAGCAGCTTAGAAGGGATTCTAGCGGGTCTAAATGAGCAGTTCTTC	CASSLEGILAGLNEQFF
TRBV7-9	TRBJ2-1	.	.	TGTGCCAGCAGCCCACGGGACACTTATGACAATGAGCAGTTCTTC	CASSPRDTYDNEQFF
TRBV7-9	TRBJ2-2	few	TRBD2	TGTGCCAGCAGAGCCGGGACTAGCAACACCGGGGAGCTGTTTTTT	CASRAGTSNTGELFF
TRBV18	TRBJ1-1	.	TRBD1	TGTGCCAGCTCACGACAGGGGTCGAACGCTGAAGCTTTCTTT	CASSRQGSNAEAFF
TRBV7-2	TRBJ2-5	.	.	TGTGCCAGCAGCTTCGGGCAGAAAGAGACCCAGTACTTC	CASSFGQKETQYF
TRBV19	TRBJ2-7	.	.	TGTGCCAGTAGCGGACAGATAAGCTCCTACGAGCAGTACTTC	CASSGQISSYEQYF
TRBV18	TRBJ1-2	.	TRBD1	TGTGCCAGCTCACCAAGGCAGGACAGGCCTAACTATGGCTACACCTTC	CASSPRQDRPNYGYTF
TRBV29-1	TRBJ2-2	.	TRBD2	TGCAGCGTTCGGCTAGCGGGAAGGGTGCTCACCGGGGAGCTGTTTTTT	CSVRLAGRVLTGELFF
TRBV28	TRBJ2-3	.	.	TGTGCCAGCAGTTTATCCGACAGCACAGATACGCAGTATTTT	CASSLSDSTDTQYF
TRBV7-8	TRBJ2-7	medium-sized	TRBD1	TGTGCCAGCAGCTTAAGGGGACAGGGGAACGAGCAGTACTTC	CASSLRGQGNEQYF
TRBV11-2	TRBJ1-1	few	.	TGTGCCAGCAGCCCTCGGGAGCGCCCAGAGGCTTTCTTT	CASSPRERPEAFF
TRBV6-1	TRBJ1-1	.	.	TGTGCCAGCAGTGAGGCCGAGGGCACTGAAGCTTTCTTT	CASSEAEGTEAFF
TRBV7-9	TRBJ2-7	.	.	TGTGCCAGCAGCTTAGGTGGCATTAGCTACGAGCAGTACTTC	CASSLGGISYEQYF
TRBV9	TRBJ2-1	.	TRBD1	TGTGCCAGCAGCCCGCGACAGGGGGAGGCCTACAATGAGCAGTTCTTC	CASSPRQGEAYNEQFF